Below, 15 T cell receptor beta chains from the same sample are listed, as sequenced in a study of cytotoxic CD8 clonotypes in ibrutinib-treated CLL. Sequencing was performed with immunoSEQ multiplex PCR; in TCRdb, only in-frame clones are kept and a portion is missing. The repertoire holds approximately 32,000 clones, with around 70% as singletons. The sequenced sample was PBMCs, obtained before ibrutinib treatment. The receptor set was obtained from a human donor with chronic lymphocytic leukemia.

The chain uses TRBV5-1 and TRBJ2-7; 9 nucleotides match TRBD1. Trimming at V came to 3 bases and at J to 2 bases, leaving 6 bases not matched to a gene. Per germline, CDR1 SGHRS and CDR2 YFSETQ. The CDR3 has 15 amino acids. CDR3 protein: CASSSGTGRTYEQYF. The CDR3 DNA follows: TGCGCCAGCAGCTCAGGGACAGGGAGGACCTACGAGCAGTACTTC.

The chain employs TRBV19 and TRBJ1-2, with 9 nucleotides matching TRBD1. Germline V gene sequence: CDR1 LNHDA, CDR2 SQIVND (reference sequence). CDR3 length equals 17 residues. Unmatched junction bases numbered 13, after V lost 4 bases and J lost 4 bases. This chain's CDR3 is CASSTPRGQGFGYGYTF. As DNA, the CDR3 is TGTGCCAGTAGTACCCCAAGGGGACAGGGTTTTGGCTATGGCTACACCTTC.

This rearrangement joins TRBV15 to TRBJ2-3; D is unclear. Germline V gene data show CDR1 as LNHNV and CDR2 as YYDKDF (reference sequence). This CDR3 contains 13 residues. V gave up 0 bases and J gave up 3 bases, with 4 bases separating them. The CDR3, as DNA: TGTGCCACCAGCAGAGACGTGACAGATACGCAGTATTTT. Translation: CATSRDVTDTQYF.

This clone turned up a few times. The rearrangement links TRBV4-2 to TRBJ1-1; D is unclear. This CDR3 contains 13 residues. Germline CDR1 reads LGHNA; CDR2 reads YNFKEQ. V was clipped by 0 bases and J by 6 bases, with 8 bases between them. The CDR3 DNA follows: TGTGCCAGCAGCCAAGAGTTGTCGGCTGAAGCTTTCTTT. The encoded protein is CASSQELSAEAFF.

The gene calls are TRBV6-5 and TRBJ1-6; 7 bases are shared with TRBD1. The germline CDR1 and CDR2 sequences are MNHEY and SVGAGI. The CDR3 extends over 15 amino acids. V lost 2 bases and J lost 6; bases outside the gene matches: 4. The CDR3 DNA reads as TGTGCCAGCAGTTACAGACAGGGAGGTAATTCACCCCTCCACTTT. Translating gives CASSYRQGGNSPLHF.

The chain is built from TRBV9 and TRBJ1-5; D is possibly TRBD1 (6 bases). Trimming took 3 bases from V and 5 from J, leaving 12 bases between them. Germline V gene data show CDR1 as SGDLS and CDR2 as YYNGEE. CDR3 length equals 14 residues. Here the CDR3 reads CASSGAGADQPQHF. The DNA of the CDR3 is TGTGCCAGCAGCGGGGCAGGGGCGGATCAGCCCCAGCATTTT.

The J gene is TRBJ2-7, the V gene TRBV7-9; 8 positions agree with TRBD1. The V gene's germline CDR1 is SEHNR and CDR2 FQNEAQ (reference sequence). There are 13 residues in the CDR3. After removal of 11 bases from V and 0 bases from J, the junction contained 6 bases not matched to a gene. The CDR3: CAGQGPNSYEQYF. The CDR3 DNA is TGTGCCGGACAGGGCCCCAACTCCTACGAGCAGTACTTC.

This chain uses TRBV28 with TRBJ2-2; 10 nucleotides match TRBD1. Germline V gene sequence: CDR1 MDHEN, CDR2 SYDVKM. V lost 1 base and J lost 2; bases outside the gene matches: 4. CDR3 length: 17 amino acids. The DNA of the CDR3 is TGTGCCAGCAGTTTATTGGGACAGGGGCCAAACACCGGGGAGCTGTTTTTT. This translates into CASSLLGQGPNTGELFF. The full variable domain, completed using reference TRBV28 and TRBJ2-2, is DVKVTQSSRYLVKRTGEKVFLECVQDMDHENMFWYRQDPGLGLRLIYFSYDVKMKEKGDIPEGYSVSREKKERFSLILESASTNQTSMYLCASSLLGQGPNTGELFFGEGSRLTVL.

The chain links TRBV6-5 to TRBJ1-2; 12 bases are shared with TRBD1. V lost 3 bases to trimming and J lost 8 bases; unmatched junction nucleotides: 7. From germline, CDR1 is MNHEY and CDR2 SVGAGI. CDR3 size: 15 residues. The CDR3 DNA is TGTGCCAGCAGTTATCGGGACAGGGGGCTTTACGGCTACACCTTC. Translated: CASSYRDRGLYGYTF.

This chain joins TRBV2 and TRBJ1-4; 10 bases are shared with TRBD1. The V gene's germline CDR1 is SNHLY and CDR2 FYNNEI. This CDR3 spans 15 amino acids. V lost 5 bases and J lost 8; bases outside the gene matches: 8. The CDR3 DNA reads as TGTGCCAGCAGTCGGACAGGGGGACAAGGAGAAAAACTGTTTTTT. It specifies CASSRTGGQGEKLFF.

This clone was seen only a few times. The CDR3 sequence: CASSSPFGPFSYEQYF. The CDR3 bases are TGTGCCAGCAGCTCCCCTTTCGGGCCCTTCTCCTACGAGCAGTACTTC. The chain uses TRBV7-9 and TRBJ2-7; D gene uncertain. Looked up from germline, CDR1 is SEHNR and CDR2 is FQNEAQ (reference sequence). V was cut by 4 bases and J by 0 bases, with 16 bases left in between. The length of the CDR3 is 16 residues.

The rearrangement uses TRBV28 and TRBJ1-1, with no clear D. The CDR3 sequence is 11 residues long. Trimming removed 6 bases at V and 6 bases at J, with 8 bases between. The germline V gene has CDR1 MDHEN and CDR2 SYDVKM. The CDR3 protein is CASRRRAEAFF. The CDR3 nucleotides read TGTGCCAGCAGGCGGCGAGCTGAAGCTTTCTTT.

The CDR3 here is CASSFGHGVIEKLFF. CDR3 in DNA: TGTGCCAGCAGCTTTGGACACGGAGTGATTGAAAAACTGTTTTTT. The chain joins TRBV5-6 to TRBJ1-4; possible D gene TRBD1, 5 bases. Germline CDR1 is SGHDT and CDR2 is YYEEEE. Deletions cut 2 bases from V and 7 bases from J, with 15 bases between. CDR3 length: 15 residues.

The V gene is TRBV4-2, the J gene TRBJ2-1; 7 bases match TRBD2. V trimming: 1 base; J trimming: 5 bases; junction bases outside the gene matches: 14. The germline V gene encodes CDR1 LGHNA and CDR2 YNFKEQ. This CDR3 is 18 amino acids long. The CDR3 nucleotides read TGTGCCAGCAGCCAAGCTACCGTCGTTCTAGCGGTAGACAATGAGCAGTTCTTC. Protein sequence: CASSQATVVLAVDNEQFF.

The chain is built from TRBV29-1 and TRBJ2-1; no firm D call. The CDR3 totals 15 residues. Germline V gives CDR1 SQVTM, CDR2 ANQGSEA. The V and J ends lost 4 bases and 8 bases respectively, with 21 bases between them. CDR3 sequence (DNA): TGCAGCGTTGTGGTTTCGTCGGGCAGGTTCCATGAGCAGTTCTTC. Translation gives CSVVVSSGRFHEQFF.